This TCR beta chain was identified in a study of cytomegalovirus exposure and HLA in healthy donors. The CDR3 is 12 residues long. Per the germline V gene, CDR1 is MNHNS and CDR2 is SASEGT. V was trimmed by 5 bases and J by 3 bases, leaving 8 bases between them. The PCR was carried out with 60 Vbeta primers and 13 Jbeta primers. Here immunoSEQ multiplex PCR was the method, and the copy in TCRdb shows in-frame clones only, minus some. The table lists over 95,000 clones, under 80% of them singletons. The sequence derives from a man in his forties in good health and CMV-seronegative. This chain links TRBV6-1 with TRBJ2-7; perhaps TRBD1 as D (5 bases). The sequenced material came from PBMCs. The CDR3: CASSLRVYEQYF. The CDR3 DNA reads as TGTGCCAGCAGTCTCAGGGTCTACGAGCAGTACTTC.